The next 17 T cell receptor beta chains were all read from a single sample in a study of early T cells in non-severe SARS-CoV-2 infection. TCRdb fed the 5' RACE reads into MiXCR, producing one record per CDR3 protein. The data hold 68,000 or so distinct CDR3 sequences, with 10% to 15% observed a single time. The specimen sequenced was whole blood. These TCRs come from an adult who was a healthcare worker with PCR-confirmed SARS-CoV-2 infection or an uninfected control (not recorded which).

The chain is built from TRBV6-2 or TRBV6-3 and TRBJ2-3, with D unclear. Germline-derived CDR1 and CDR2 are MNHEY and SVGEGT. The V gene lost 2 bases and the J gene lost 6 bases, with 9 bases spanning the gap. This CDR3 contains 13 residues. CDR3 sequence (DNA): TGTGCCAGCAGTTACGAAGGGCCGGATACGCAGTATTTT. This translates into CASSYEGPDTQYF.

This clonotype came up many times. The chain recombines TRBV6-5 with TRBJ1-6, with D tentatively TRBD1 (5 bases). Trimming cost V 6 bases and J 12 bases, with 18 bases left between them. CDR3 size: 14 residues. Germline CDR1 and CDR2: MNHEY and SVGAGI. The chain's CDR3 is CASSLTQGYQPLHF. In DNA, the CDR3 is TGTGCCAGCAGCCTGACGCAGGGATATCAACCCCTCCACTTT.

The gene calls are TRBV18 and TRBJ1-5; weak D call: TRBD1 (6 bases). The germline gives CDR1 KGHSH, CDR2 LQKENI. This CDR3 contains 15 residues. V lost 5 bases to trimming and J lost 0 bases, with 11 bases between them. The CDR3 loop reads CASSKGQTSNQPQHF. The CDR3 nucleotides are TGTGCCAGCTCAAAGGGACAAACTAGCAATCAGCCCCAGCATTTT.

The chain couples TRBV7-2 to TRBJ2-1; tentatively, D is TRBD1 (6 bases). This CDR3 spans 14 amino acids. V lost 8 bases and J 0 bases, leaving 11 bases between the germline ends. CDR1 and CDR2 from the germline V gene are SGHTA and FQGNSA. The CDR3 DNA is TGTGCCAGCTTGGAGACAGGCTCCTACAATGAGCAGTTCTTC. This encodes CASLETGSYNEQFF.

This clonotype showed up many times. The chain recombines TRBV30 with TRBJ2-1, with D perhaps matching TRBD1 (5 bases). This CDR3 spans 12 amino acids. The V and J ends lost 0 bases and 8 bases respectively, with 8 bases between them. Per the germline V gene, CDR1 is GTSNPN and CDR2 is SVGIG (reference sequence). CDR3: CAWSVKGHEQFF. The DNA for the CDR3 is TGTGCCTGGAGTGTAAAGGGGCATGAGCAGTTCTTC.

Ten or more counts support this clonotype. The rearrangement links TRBV18 to TRBJ1-1, with TRBD1 as a possible D gene (5 bases). This CDR3 has 14 amino acids. Germline assignment: CDR1 KGHSH and CDR2 LQKENI. V was cut by 0 bases and J by 0 bases, with 5 bases left in between. The CDR3, as DNA: TGTGCCAGCTCACCACCAGGGGTGAACACTGAAGCTTTCTTT. This sequence encodes CASSPPGVNTEAFF.

About this clonotype: A much larger clone sits a single nucleotide away, making a read error possible. The CDR3 end shows no conserved phenylalanine or tryptophan, and so a read error is likely. The chain links TRBV6-6 to TRBJ2-7; D may correspond to TRBD1 or TRBD2 (5 bases each). This CDR3 comprises 16 residues. Germline CDR1 reads MNHNY; CDR2 reads SVGAGI (reference sequence). V was pared by 7 bases and J by 0 bases, with 19 bases between. CDR3 amino acids: CASTPSGRFYSYEQYS. The CDR3 DNA is TGTGCCAGCACCCCCTCAGGGAGATTTTACTCCTACGAGCAGTACTCC.

This clonotype has only a few counts. The chain carries TRBV5-1 and TRBJ2-1, with 7 bases matching TRBD2. Trimming at V came to 0 bases and at J to 9 bases, leaving 6 bases not matched to a gene. Per the germline V gene, CDR1 is SGHRS and CDR2 is YFSETQ. This CDR3 has 14 residues. CDR3 in amino acids: CASSLVGGEGEQFF. For the CDR3, the DNA is TGCGCCAGCAGCTTGGTCGGCGGGGAGGGTGAGCAGTTCTTC.

With respect to this clonotype: At one boundary the junction diverges from the germline segment, which might be a read error. The chain recombines TRBV3-1 with TRBJ2-1; D is perhaps TRBD1 or TRBD2 (5 bases each). The CDR3 loop spans 15 amino acids. The germline CDR1 and CDR2 sequences are LGHDT and YNNKEL (reference sequence). The chain's CDR3 is CVSSQGTGRLNEQFF. Written as DNA, the CDR3 is TGTGTCAGCAGCCAAGGTACGGGACGGCTCAATGAGCAGTTCTTC.

As to this clonotype: An end of the junction does not agree with germline; a read error may underlie this. The chain is built from TRBV11-3 and TRBJ2-3; the D is unclear. The V gene's germline CDR1 is SGHNT and CDR2 YENEEA. This CDR3 region has 13 residues. CDR3 region: CVSQGSSTDTQYF. Written as DNA, the CDR3 is TGTGTCAGCCAAGGGTCTAGCACAGATACGCAGTATTTT. Full variable domain (remainder filled in from reference TRBV11-3 and TRBJ2-3): EAGVVQSPRYKIIEKKQPVAFWCNPISGHNTLYWYLQNLGQGPELLIRYENEEAVDDSQLPKDRFSAERLKGVDSTLKIQPAELGDSAVYLCVSQGSSTDTQYFGPGTRLTVL.

The V call is TRBV3-1, the J call TRBJ2-5; D not certain. V was shortened by 3 bases and J by 3 bases, with 11 bases between the two germline ends. Germline V gene sequence: CDR1 LGHDT, CDR2 YNNKEL (reference sequence). CDR3 length: 14 amino acids. The CDR3 DNA reads as TGTGCCAGCAGCCATGCCCCGGGTGAAGAGACCCAGTACTTC. Its translation is CASSHAPGEETQYF.

This clonotype was seen more than once but under ten times. The rearrangement links TRBV28 to TRBJ1-4; 8 bases map to TRBD1. J lost 7 bases, V lost 3 bases, and 4 bases had no gene match. This CDR3 spans 14 amino acids. Germline CDR1 reads MDHEN; CDR2 reads SYDVKM. CDR3 DNA: TGTGCCAGCAGTTTTCAGGGGGCGAGTGAAAAACTGTTTTTT. Residues: CASSFQGASEKLFF.

There are many counts of this clonotype. The rearrangement links TRBV30 to TRBJ2-7; maybe TRBD2 (5 bases). This CDR3 is built from 13 residues. Germline values: CDR1 GTSNPN, CDR2 SVGIG (reference sequence). Trimming cost V 0 bases and J 3 bases, with 9 bases left between them. CDR3 DNA: TGTGCCTGGAGTGTGTCCGGGATCTACGAGCAGTACTTC. Translated, it gives CAWSVSGIYEQYF.

This clonotype was counted many times. The rearrangement links TRBV7-2 to TRBJ2-2; D may be TRBD1 or TRBD2 (5 bases each). This CDR3 is 15 amino acids long. Germline V CDR1 and CDR2: SGHTA, FQGNSA. The V end was cut by 2 bases, the J end by 7 bases, with 14 bases between. The CDR3 loop is CASSLLAGRGGELFF. In nucleotides, the CDR3 is TGTGCCAGCAGCTTATTGGCAGGGAGAGGCGGGGAGCTGTTTTTT.

This clonotype has only a few counts. Here the CDR3 reads CSGGGADYGYTF. The CDR3 DNA sequence: TGCAGCGGAGGGGGCGCCGACTATGGCTACACCTTC. This rearrangement joins TRBV29-1 to TRBJ1-2, with 7 bases aligning to TRBD1. The J segment lost 3 bases and the V segment lost 7 bases, leaving 5 bases of the junction unmatched. Germline V gene sequence: CDR1 SQVTM, CDR2 ANQGSEA. The length of the CDR3 is 12 residues.

The chain couples TRBV20-1 to TRBJ1-1, with D possibly being TRBD1 (6 bases). V lost 4 bases and J 3 bases, leaving 9 bases between the germline ends. Germline CDR1 DFQATT, CDR2 SNEGSKA (reference sequence). The CDR3 covers 12 residues. CDR3 bases: TGCAGTGCTAAGTCAGGGGACACTGAAGCTTTCTTT. The encoded protein is CSAKSGDTEAFF.

This clonotype showed up many times. Compared with germline, one end of the junction differs, possibly owing to a read error. The genes are TRBV3-1 and TRBJ1-2; a weak D match, TRBD1 (6 bases). Per germline, CDR1 LGHDT and CDR2 YNNKEL (reference sequence). This CDR3 is built from 14 residues. The CDR3 bases are TGTGCCAGCAGCCCCGTGAGGGGGGACCCGTTAAGCTCCTTC. Amino acids: CASSPVRGDPLSSF. The variable domain in full, completed from reference TRBV3-1 and TRBJ1-2, reads DTAVSQTPKYLVTQMGNDKSIKCEQNLGHDTMYWYKQDSKKFLKIMFSYNNKELIINETVPNRFSPKSPDKAHLNLHINSLELGDSAVYFCASSPVRGDPLSSFGSGTRLTVV.